This T cell receptor (beta chain) stems from a study of cytomegalovirus exposure and HLA in healthy donors. Study results and caveats: Published work reported that the classifier diagnosed cytomegalovirus status with high specificity and sensitivity. In vitro assays verified that three CMV-associated chains recognized CMV antigens specifically. Overall, approximately 150 TCR beta chains were annotated as cytomegalovirus-associated.

Clones were sequenced by immunoSEQ multiplex PCR, and TCRdb holds only the in-frame ones, with some missing. The table lists 260,000 or so clones, roughly 91% of them singletons, with 3% to 3.5% in the top ten. Concerning this clone: No antigen is known for it.

This CDR3 spans 17 amino acids. Germline CDR1 and CDR2: MDHEN and SYDVKM. Deletions cut 3 bases from V and 2 bases from J, with 17 bases between. Sequenced: PBMCs. The receptor was derived from a woman in her 30s in good health and CMV-seronegative. V is TRBV28 and J is TRBJ1-5; possibly TRBD1 for D (5 bases). DNA for the CDR3: TGTGCCAGCAGTTTCTCTGAGGGGCCCATTGGCAATCAGCCCCAGCATTTT. This translates into CASSFSEGPIGNQPQHF.